Listed here is a single T cell receptor beta chain. The data derive from a study of blood T cell repertoires in COVID-19. Whole-study context: Spain, Italy and the United States supplied samples that represented acute and convalescent COVID-19.

In the original processing: It was from reference gene primer amplification that nucleated cell counts were estimated. The method was immunoSEQ multiplex PCR; TCRdb's version includes in-frame clones alone and lacks a portion of them. V, J and clone size derive from that table, while D and trimming were established from the DNA sequence. This sample has 200,000 or so clones, with 82% found just once. The specimen sequenced was peripheral blood. This receptor was identified in a human donor with acute or convalescent COVID-19. The donor label of this sample is uncertain.

CDR3 in DNA: TGTGCCAGCAGTTATCTCAGGGGGTACCAAGAGACCCAGTACTTC. This encodes CASSYLRGYQETQYF. The chain combines TRBV6-5 with TRBJ2-5, with TRBD1 matching 7 bases. The germline CDR1 and CDR2 sequences are MNHEY and SVGAGI. The V and J ends lost 3 bases and 0 bases, in that order; junction bases with no gene match: 4. The CDR3 extends over 15 amino acids.